This is a list of T cell receptor beta chains from one sample in a study of cytomegalovirus exposure and HLA in healthy donors. Data came from immunoSEQ multiplex PCR; TCRdb stores just in-frame clones and leaves some out. The sample shows 90,000 to 130,000 clones, 80% to 85% of them seen only once. Material for sequencing was PBMCs. These receptors all come from a man between 25 and 39 years old in good health and CMV-seropositive. The CDR3 runs from the conserved cysteine through the conserved F or W. Fields, in order: V gene, J gene, clone size, D gene, CDR3 protein, CDR3 DNA. A D gene is named only where the DNA matches it firmly. Rows give clone size only sometimes, using once, few, many, or a class for an expanded clone.

TRBV7-3	TRBJ2-2	.	.	CASSLGRRASTGELFF	TGTGCCAGCAGCTTAGGGAGGAGGGCCAGCACCGGGGAGCTGTTTTTT
TRBV28	TRBJ1-1	.	.	CASSSATGWGTEAFF	TGTGCCAGCAGTTCCGCCACAGGTTGGGGCACTGAAGCTTTCTTT
TRBV10-3	TRBJ2-1	.	TRBD2	CAISETSGGEKFF	TGTGCCATCAGTGAAACTAGCGGGGGGGAGAAGTTCTTC
TRBV2	TRBJ2-2	.	TRBD1	CASSENRGNTGELFF	TGTGCCAGCAGTGAAAACAGGGGGAACACCGGGGAGCTGTTTTTT
TRBV7-9	TRBJ2-1	.	.	CASSKGGRQDNEQFF	TGTGCCAGCAGCAAGGGGGGGAGACAGGACAATGAGCAGTTCTTC
TRBV15	TRBJ2-1	.	.	CATSRGQRNYNEQFF	TGTGCCACCAGCAGAGGGCAGCGGAACTACAATGAGCAGTTCTTC
TRBV28	TRBJ1-1	.	TRBD1	CASSSPGTALGAEAFF	TGTGCCAGCAGTTCGCCCGGGACAGCGCTAGGCGCTGAAGCTTTCTTT
TRBV5-1	TRBJ2-7	.	.	CASTTGLAYEQYF	TGCGCCAGCACAACAGGATTGGCCTACGAGCAGTACTTC
TRBV5-1	TRBJ2-5	few	TRBD2	CASSLLAGTARGTQYF	TGCGCCAGCAGCTTGCTAGCGGGGACCGCAAGAGGGACCCAGTACTTC
TRBV6-1	TRBJ2-3	.	.	CASSEVGSDTQYF	TGTGCCAGCAGTGAAGTTGGGAGCGATACGCAGTATTTT
TRBV7-9	TRBJ2-7	.	TRBD1	CASNRDRAISEQYF	TGTGCCAGCAACCGTGACAGGGCGATCTCCGAGCAGTACTTC
TRBV6-5	TRBJ2-2	.	TRBD2	CASSGLAGGPGELFF	TGTGCCAGCAGTGGACTAGCGGGAGGGCCCGGGGAGCTGTTTTTT
TRBV6-1	TRBJ1-1	.	.	CASSAHRLGNTEAFF	TGTGCCAGCAGTGCCCACCGACTCGGGAACACTGAAGCTTTCTTT
TRBV6-4	TRBJ2-1	.	.	CASSRLAGYNEQFF	TGTGCCAGCAGTCGACTGGCGGGCTACAATGAGCAGTTCTTC
TRBV6-5	TRBJ2-1	.	TRBD2	CASRGDGTSNEQFF	TGTGCCAGCAGAGGAGACGGGACTAGCAATGAGCAGTTCTTC
TRBV11-2	TRBJ1-1	.	.	CANSLRPADTEAFF	TGTGCCAACAGCTTAAGGCCAGCGGATACTGAAGCTTTCTTT